This TCR beta chain was sequenced for a study of spatial heterogeneity in lung cancer. Time point: sample taken at primary tumor resection. Whole RNA came from tumor, nontumor lung or frozen PBMC and was sequenced without being sorted. Study-wide results and limits: The study found ubiquitous expanded tumor TCRs in blood more at resection than follow-up.

Deletions cut 5 bases from V and 6 bases from J, with 18 bases between. CDR1 DFQATT and CDR2 SNEGSKA come from the germline V gene (reference sequence). The CDR3 length is 14 residues. This clonotype was picked up a small number of times. Its matching antigen is unknown. TCRdb used MiXCR to reprocess the 5' RACE reads, holding one entry per CDR3 protein. The top ten clones hold roughly 39% of a sample with around 87,000 distinct CDR3 sequences, approximately 12% of them seen once. This sample comprised PBMCs, obtained at surgery. The origin of this receptor is a male donor with early-stage non-small cell lung cancer. The rearrangement uses TRBV20-1 and TRBJ2-3, with D tentatively TRBD2 (7 bases). This chain's CDR3 is CSAGRGTGADTQYF. CDR3 nucleotide sequence: TGCAGTGCTGGGAGGGGGACTGGCGCCGATACGCAGTATTTT.